The sequence of this T cell receptor (beta chain) was determined in a study of OX40 agonist ivuxolimab in advanced cancers. Overall study: Given to patients was ivuxolimab, an agonistic anti-OX40 (CD134) antibody. Allowance was made for prior anti-PD-1, anti-PD-L1 or anti-CTLA-4 therapy, and about 37% had some. General study findings and limits: The 0.1-3.0 mg/kg partial responders had among the lowest clonal expansion.

Germline assignment: CDR1 SGHNT and CDR2 YYREEE (reference sequence). Trimming stripped 0 bases from V and 5 bases from J, with 11 bases between. The CDR3 extends over 14 amino acids. Libraries were prepared by immunoSEQ multiplex PCR; TCRdb keeps only in-frame clonotypes and omits some of them. This table has some 70,000 clones, roughly 90% appearing once. Comment on this clone: Its antigen is not identified.

The chain is built from TRBV5-4 and TRBJ2-5; maybe TRBD2 (6 bases). The sample was CD4+ or CD8+ T cells sorted from blood, taken in a trial of the OX40 agonist ivuxolimab. The sequence was collected from an adult with an advanced solid tumor such as melanoma, head and neck, liver or kidney cancer. The CDR3 here is CASSLGTMGETQYF. The CDR3 region has the DNA TGTGCCAGCAGCTTGGGGACTATGGGGGAGACCCAGTACTTC.